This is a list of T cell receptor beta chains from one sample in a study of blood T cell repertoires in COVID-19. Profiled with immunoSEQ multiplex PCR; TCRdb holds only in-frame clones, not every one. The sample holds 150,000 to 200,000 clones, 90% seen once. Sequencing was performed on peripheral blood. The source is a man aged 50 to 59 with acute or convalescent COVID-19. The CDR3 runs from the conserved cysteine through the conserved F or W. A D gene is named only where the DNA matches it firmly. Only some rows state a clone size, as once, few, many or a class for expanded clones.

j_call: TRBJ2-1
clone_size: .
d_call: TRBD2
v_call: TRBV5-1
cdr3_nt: TGCGCCAGCAGCTTAGCGGGAGAAGGTTACAATGAGCAGTTCTTC
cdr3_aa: CASSLAGEGYNEQFF

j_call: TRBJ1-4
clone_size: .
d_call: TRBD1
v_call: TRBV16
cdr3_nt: TGTGCCAGCAGCCATTTAGGCGCTCACAGGGGGCTAACTAATGAAAAACTGTTTTTT
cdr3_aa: CASSHLGAHRGLTNEKLFF

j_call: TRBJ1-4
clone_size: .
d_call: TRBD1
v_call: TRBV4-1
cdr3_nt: TGCGCCAGCAGCCATTCCAGACAGGGTAATGAAAAACTGTTTTTT
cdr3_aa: CASSHSRQGNEKLFF

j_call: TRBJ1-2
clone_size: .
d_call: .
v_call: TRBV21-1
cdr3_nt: TGTGCCAGCAGCAAACTTCTGGACAGGAGAGTTAACTATGGCTACACCTTC
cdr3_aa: CASSKLLDRRVNYGYTF

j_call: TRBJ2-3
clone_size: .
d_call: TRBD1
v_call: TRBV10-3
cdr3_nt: TGTGCCATCAGTGGGGCTGGACAGGAGACAGATACGCAGTATTTT
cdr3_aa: CAISGAGQETDTQYF

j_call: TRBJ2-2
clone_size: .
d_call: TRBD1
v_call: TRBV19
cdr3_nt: TGTGCCAGTAGAAACAGGGGGTTCTCGGACGGGGAGCTGTTTTTT
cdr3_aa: CASRNRGFSDGELFF

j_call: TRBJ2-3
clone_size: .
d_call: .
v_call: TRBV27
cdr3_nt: TGTGCCAGCAGAGCCATCGGGGACACAGATACGCAGTATTTT
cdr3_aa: CASRAIGDTDTQYF

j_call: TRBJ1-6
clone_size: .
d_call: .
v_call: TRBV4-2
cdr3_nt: TGTGCCAGCAGCCAGGCGGTGGACTTAAGGTCCTATAATTCACCCCTCCACTTT
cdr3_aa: CASSQAVDLRSYNSPLHF

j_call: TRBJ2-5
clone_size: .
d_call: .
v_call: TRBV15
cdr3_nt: TGTGCCACCAGCAGAGATCGACTGCAAGTGGAGACCCAGTACTTC
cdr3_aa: CATSRDRLQVETQYF

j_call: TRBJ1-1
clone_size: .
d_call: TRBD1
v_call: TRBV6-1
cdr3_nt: TGTGCCAGCAGTGAATTTGGGACAGGGGGCAAAAACACTGAAGCTTTCTTT
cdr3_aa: CASSEFGTGGKNTEAFF

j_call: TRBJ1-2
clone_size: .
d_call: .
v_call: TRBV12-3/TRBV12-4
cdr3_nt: TGTGCCAGCACCGTGGGGGGTTTTAGTGGCTACACCTTC
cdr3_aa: CASTVGGFSGYTF

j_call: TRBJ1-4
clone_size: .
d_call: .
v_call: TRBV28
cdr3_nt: TGTGCCAGCAGTTTTCCCGCGGGTGGTGAAAAACTGTTTTTT
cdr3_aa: CASSFPAGGEKLFF

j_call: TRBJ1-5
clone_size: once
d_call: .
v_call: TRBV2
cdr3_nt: TGTGCCAGCAGTGATGAGGGCACTCAGCCCCAGCATTTT
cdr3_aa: CASSDEGTQPQHF

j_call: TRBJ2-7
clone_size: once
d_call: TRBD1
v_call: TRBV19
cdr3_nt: TGTGCCACGCGACAGGGTACCCCCTACGAGCAGTACTTC
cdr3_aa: CATRQGTPYEQYF

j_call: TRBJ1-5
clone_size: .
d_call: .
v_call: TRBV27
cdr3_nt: TGTGCCAGCAGTTTAGGGCTTAGCAATCAGCCCCAGCATTTT
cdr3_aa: CASSLGLSNQPQHF

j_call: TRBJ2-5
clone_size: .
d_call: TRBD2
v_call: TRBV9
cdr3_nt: TGTGCCAGCAGCGTAGTTCCTAGCGGGGGGATGAAGGAAGAGACCCAGTACTTC
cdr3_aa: CASSVVPSGGMKEETQYF

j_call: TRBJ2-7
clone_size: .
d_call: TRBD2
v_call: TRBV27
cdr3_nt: TGTGCCAGCAGTCCCAGACTAGCGGGAGGCCACGAGCAGTACTTC
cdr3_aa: CASSPRLAGGHEQYF

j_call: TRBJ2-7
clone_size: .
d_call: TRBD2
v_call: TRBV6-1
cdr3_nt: TGTGCCAGCAGTGTGAGGACTAGCGGGAGTAGATACGAGCAGTACTTC
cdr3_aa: CASSVRTSGSRYEQYF

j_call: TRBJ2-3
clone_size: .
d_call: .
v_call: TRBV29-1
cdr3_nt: TGCAGCGTTTCTAGCACAGATACGCAGTATTTT
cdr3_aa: CSVSSTDTQYF

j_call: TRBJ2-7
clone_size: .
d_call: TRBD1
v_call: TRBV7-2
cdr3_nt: TGTGCCAGCAGGCGTTCTGGACAGGGTACCCACGAGCAGTACTTC
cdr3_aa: CASRRSGQGTHEQYF

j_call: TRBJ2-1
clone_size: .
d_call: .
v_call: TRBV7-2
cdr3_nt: TGTGCCAGCAGCTCTACCCATTACAATGAGCAGTTCTTC
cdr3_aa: CASSSTHYNEQFF

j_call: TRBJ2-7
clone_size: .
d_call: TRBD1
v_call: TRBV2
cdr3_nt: TGTGCCAGCAGCCCGGGACAGTCTAACTACGAGCAGTACTTC
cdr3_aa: CASSPGQSNYEQYF

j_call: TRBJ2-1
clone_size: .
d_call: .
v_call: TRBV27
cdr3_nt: TGTGCCAGCAGTTTTGCGCGGGACAATGAGCAGTTCTTC
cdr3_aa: CASSFARDNEQFF

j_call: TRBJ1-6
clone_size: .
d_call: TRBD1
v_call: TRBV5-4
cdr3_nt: TGTGCCAGCAGCTACGTCGACAGGGGGCCGAATTCACCCCTCCACTTT
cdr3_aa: CASSYVDRGPNSPLHF

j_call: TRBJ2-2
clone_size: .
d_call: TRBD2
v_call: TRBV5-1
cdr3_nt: TGCGCCAGCAGCTTGTTTCTAGCGGAGAACACCGGGGAGCTGTTTTTT
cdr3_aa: CASSLFLAENTGELFF

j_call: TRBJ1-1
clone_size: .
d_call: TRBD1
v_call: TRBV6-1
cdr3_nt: TGTGCCAGCAGTGAAGGGACAGGGGGGAACACTGAAGCTTTCTTT
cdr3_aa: CASSEGTGGNTEAFF

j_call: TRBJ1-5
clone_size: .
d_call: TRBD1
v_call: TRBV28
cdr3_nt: TGTGCCAGCAGTTTATGGGGGGGACAGGGGGCAAGTCGCGGCAATCAGCCCCAGCATTTT
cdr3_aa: CASSLWGGQGASRGNQPQHF

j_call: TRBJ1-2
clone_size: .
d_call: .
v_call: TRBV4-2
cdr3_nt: TGTGCCAGCAGCCAAACCCTACAGGGACCCTATGGCTACACCTTC
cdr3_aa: CASSQTLQGPYGYTF

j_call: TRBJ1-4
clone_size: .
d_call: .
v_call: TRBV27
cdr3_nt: TGTGCCAGCAGTCGGGCGGGGTTGGAAAAACTGTTTTTT
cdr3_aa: CASSRAGLEKLFF

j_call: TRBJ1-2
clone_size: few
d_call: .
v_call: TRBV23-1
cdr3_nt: TGCGCCAGCAGTAAACTGGGAGTCGAAGAGAATGGCTACACCTTC
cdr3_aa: CASSKLGVEENGYTF

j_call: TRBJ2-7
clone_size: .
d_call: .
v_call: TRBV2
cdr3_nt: TGTGCCTTTCGGACAGAGGGAGTGTGGCAGTACTTC
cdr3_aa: CAFRTEGVWQYF

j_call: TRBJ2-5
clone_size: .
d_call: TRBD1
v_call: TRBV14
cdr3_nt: TGTGCCAGCAGCCAGACAGGGGTGGAAGAGACCCAGTACTTC
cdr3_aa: CASSQTGVEETQYF

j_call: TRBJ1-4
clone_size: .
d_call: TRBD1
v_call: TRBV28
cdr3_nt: TGTGCCAGCAGACCAGGGACAGTTAATAATGAAAAACTGTTTTTT
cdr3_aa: CASRPGTVNNEKLFF

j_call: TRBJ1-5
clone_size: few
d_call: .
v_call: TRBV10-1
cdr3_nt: TGCGCCAGCGCGGGGCCTAGACGTGGCCGGAATCAGCCCCAGCATTTT
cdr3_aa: CASAGPRRGRNQPQHF

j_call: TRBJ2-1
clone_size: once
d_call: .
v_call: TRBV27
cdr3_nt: TGTGCCAGCAGACCGCGGGACTTCAACCGACAGTGGAATGAGCAGTTCTTC
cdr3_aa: CASRPRDFNRQWNEQFF

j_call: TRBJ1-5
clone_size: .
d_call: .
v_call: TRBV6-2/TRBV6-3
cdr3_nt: TGTGCCAGCAGTTCCAGGGTGGACAATCAGCCCCAGCATTTT
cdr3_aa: CASSSRVDNQPQHF

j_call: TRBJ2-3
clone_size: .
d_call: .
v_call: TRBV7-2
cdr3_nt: TGTGCCAGCAGCTCGCCGACCAGGGGCGCCGGAGATACGCAGTATTTT
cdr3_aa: CASSSPTRGAGDTQYF

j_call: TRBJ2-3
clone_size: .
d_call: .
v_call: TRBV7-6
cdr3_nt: TGTGCCAGCAGCCAAGGGGGGAGGGGCACAGATACGCAGTATTTT
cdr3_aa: CASSQGGRGTDTQYF

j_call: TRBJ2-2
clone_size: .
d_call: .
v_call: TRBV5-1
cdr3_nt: TGCGCCAGCCAAGGGGCAAACACCGGGGAGCTGTTTTTT
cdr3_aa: CASQGANTGELFF

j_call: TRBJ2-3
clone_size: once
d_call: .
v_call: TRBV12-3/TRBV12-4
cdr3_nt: TGTGCCAGCAGTTTAGCGCGGTCTGGAGAGTATTTT
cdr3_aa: CASSLARSGEYF

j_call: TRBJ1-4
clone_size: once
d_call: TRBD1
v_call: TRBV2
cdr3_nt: TGTGCCAGCAGTGATGGGACAGGTCGAGGGAGTGAAAAACTGTTTTTT
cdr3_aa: CASSDGTGRGSEKLFF

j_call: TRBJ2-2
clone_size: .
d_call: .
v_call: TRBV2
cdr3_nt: TGTGCCAGCAGGCCCGGGGCCGCGCGGGAACCGTACACCGGGGAGCTGTTTTTT
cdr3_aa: CASRPGAAREPYTGELFF

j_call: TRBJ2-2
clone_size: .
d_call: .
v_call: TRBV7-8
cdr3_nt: TGTGCCAGCAGCTTAACTCCTCCGAGTACCGGGGAGCTGTTTTTT
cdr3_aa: CASSLTPPSTGELFF

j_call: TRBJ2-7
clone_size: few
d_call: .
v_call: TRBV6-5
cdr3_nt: TGTGCCAGCACCACCGGGGACTCCTACGAGCAGTACTTC
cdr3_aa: CASTTGDSYEQYF

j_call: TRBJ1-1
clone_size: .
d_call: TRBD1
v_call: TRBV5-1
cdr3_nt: TGCGCCAGCAGCTTGGCCACCCAGGGGGCCACTGAAGCTTTCTTT
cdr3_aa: CASSLATQGATEAFF

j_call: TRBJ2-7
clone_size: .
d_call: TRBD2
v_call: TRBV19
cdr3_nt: TGTGCCAGTAGTATGGGACTAGCGGGAGTCGGCTACGAGCAGTACTTC
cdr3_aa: CASSMGLAGVGYEQYF

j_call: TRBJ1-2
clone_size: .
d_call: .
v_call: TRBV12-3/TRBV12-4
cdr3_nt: TGTGCCAGCAGTTTGGGCCCAGACTATGGCTACACCTTC
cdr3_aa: CASSLGPDYGYTF

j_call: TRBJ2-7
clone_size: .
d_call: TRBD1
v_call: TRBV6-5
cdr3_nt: TGTGCCAGCTACCGGGACAGGGGCTACGAGCAGTACTTC
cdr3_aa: CASYRDRGYEQYF

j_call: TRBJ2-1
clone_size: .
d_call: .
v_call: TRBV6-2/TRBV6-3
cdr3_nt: TGTGCCAGCAGTAACAGGGAGTTGGATGAGCAGTTCTTC
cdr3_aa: CASSNRELDEQFF